This TCR beta chain was profiled in a study of T cell responses to AZD1222 COVID-19 vaccine. Libraries were prepared by immunoSEQ multiplex PCR; TCRdb keeps only in-frame clonotypes and omits some of them. The sample consists of about 200,000 clones, more than 80% of them appearing once. The germline V gene has CDR1 SGHRS and CDR2 YFSETQ. The CDR3 has 18 amino acids. V lost 1 base to trimming and J lost 10 bases; unmatched junction nucleotides: 14. Concerning this clone itself: As yet, its antigen is unknown.

General study results and limits: With two AZD1222 doses given, Spike-specific TCR breadth and depth both rose. Seropositive AZD1222 recipients at baseline numbered only five or six. Among the donors, most were white British and more were female, and clonal diversity was possibly underestimated.

V and J are TRBV5-1 and TRBJ2-1, with 13 bases lining up with TRBD2. Sequencing was performed on peripheral blood, taken 28 days after the second dose of the MenACWY control vaccine. This TCR was sampled from an adult who received the MenACWY meningococcal vaccine as a control. The CDR3 is CASSLRPKLAGGEIEQFF. As DNA, the CDR3 is TGCGCCAGCAGCTTGAGACCCAAACTAGCGGGAGGGGAAATCGAGCAGTTCTTC.